A selection of T cell receptor beta chains follows, all from one sample in a study of Tregs in tolerant kidney transplant recipients. The table came from immunoSEQ multiplex PCR; TCRdb's copy has only in-frame clones and leaves some out. The table has approximately 260,000 clones, 80% to 85% seen once. Sequences were obtained from CD4+ T cells from blood. The receptors come from a human donor in good health. Both conserved end residues are part of each CDR3. A D gene is named only where the DNA matches it firmly. Size values are once, few and many counts, or a class for expanded clones, and some rows have none.

clone size: -; J gene: TRBJ2-7; V gene: TRBV18; D gene: -; CDR3 DNA: TGTGCCAGCTCACCTGGACTGGAATCCTACGAGCAGTACTTC; CDR3 protein: CASSPGLESYEQYF
clone size: -; J gene: TRBJ1-4; V gene: TRBV11-3; D gene: TRBD1; CDR3 DNA: TGTGCCAGCAGCCTATCAGGGGACAGGTCTAATGAAAAACTGTTTTTT; CDR3 protein: CASSLSGDRSNEKLFF
clone size: few; J gene: TRBJ2-2; V gene: TRBV29-1; D gene: TRBD1; CDR3 DNA: TGCAGCGTTACGGGGACAGGGGGGTGCGGGGAGCTGTTTTTT; CDR3 protein: CSVTGTGGCGELFF
clone size: -; J gene: TRBJ1-5; V gene: TRBV18; D gene: TRBD1; CDR3 DNA: TGTGCCAGCTCACCAGGGACAGGGGACCAGCCCCAGCATTTT; CDR3 protein: CASSPGTGDQPQHF
clone size: -; J gene: TRBJ1-6; V gene: TRBV18; D gene: -; CDR3 DNA: TGTGCCAGCTCACCAGGACAGTACGATTCACCCCTCCACTTT; CDR3 protein: CASSPGQYDSPLHF
clone size: -; J gene: TRBJ1-1; V gene: TRBV5-1; D gene: -; CDR3 DNA: TGCGCCAGCCGGGGGCCAGGCTGGAGGACTGAAGCTTTCTTT; CDR3 protein: CASRGPGWRTEAFF
clone size: -; J gene: TRBJ2-2; V gene: TRBV9; D gene: TRBD2; CDR3 DNA: TGTGCCAGCAGCGTGCGCGGGGGGACGAACACCGGGGAGCTGTTTTTT; CDR3 protein: CASSVRGGTNTGELFF
clone size: -; J gene: TRBJ1-2; V gene: TRBV18; D gene: TRBD1; CDR3 DNA: TGTGCCAGCTCACCAGGAGAGGGGGCGCTGACTTATGGCTACACCTTC; CDR3 protein: CASSPGEGALTYGYTF
clone size: -; J gene: TRBJ2-1; V gene: TRBV11-3; D gene: TRBD1; CDR3 DNA: TGTGCCAGCAGCCCCCGACAGGGTTTACATGAGCAGTTCTTC; CDR3 protein: CASSPRQGLHEQFF
clone size: -; J gene: TRBJ2-1; V gene: TRBV7-8; D gene: -; CDR3 DNA: TGTGCCAGCAGCTTAAAACAGGGTGGGGGTGAGCAGTTCTTC; CDR3 protein: CASSLKQGGGEQFF
clone size: few; J gene: TRBJ1-2; V gene: TRBV19; D gene: TRBD1; CDR3 DNA: TGTGCCAGTAGTAGGACAGGGGTCTATGGCTACACCTTC; CDR3 protein: CASSRTGVYGYTF
clone size: -; J gene: TRBJ2-2; V gene: TRBV21-1; D gene: -; CDR3 DNA: TGTGCCAGCAGCAAAGCTTCTTATAGCCTTCGCGTGACCGGGGAGCTGTTTTTT; CDR3 protein: CASSKASYSLRVTGELFF
clone size: few; J gene: TRBJ2-7; V gene: TRBV6-6; D gene: TRBD2; CDR3 DNA: TGTGCCAGCAGTTACTCGACTAGCGGGGGGCCGTACTTC; CDR3 protein: CASSYSTSGGPYF
clone size: -; J gene: TRBJ1-5; V gene: TRBV6-1; D gene: TRBD1; CDR3 DNA: TGTGCCAGCAGGCCGACAGGGAATAGCAATCAGCCCCAGCATTTT; CDR3 protein: CASRPTGNSNQPQHF
clone size: -; J gene: TRBJ1-1; V gene: TRBV7-6; D gene: -; CDR3 DNA: TGTGCCAGCAGCCCAACCCCAGGAACGAACACTGAAGCTTTCTTT; CDR3 protein: CASSPTPGTNTEAFF
clone size: -; J gene: TRBJ2-7; V gene: TRBV29-1; D gene: TRBD1; CDR3 DNA: TGCAGCGTAGAGACAGGGAGCTACGAGCAGTACTTC; CDR3 protein: CSVETGSYEQYF
clone size: -; J gene: TRBJ2-3; V gene: TRBV5-1; D gene: -; CDR3 DNA: TGCGCCAGCAGCTTGGAATCGCGGGCTACCCGCACAGATACGCAGTATTTT; CDR3 protein: CASSLESRATRTDTQYF
clone size: -; J gene: TRBJ1-1; V gene: TRBV5-1; D gene: -; CDR3 DNA: TGCGCCAGCAGCTTGGGCGGGGGCGCGGGTCGTGGCACTGAAGCTTTCTTT; CDR3 protein: CASSLGGGAGRGTEAFF
clone size: -; J gene: TRBJ1-2; V gene: TRBV5-1; D gene: TRBD1; CDR3 DNA: TGCGCCAGCAGCTTCGGGACAGCCACTAACTATGGCTACACCTTC; CDR3 protein: CASSFGTATNYGYTF
clone size: few; J gene: TRBJ2-1; V gene: TRBV11-3; D gene: -; CDR3 DNA: TGTGCCAGCAGCTCCCCGGGACGGCCAAATGAACAGTTCTTC; CDR3 protein: CASSSPGRPNEQFF
clone size: once; J gene: TRBJ1-4; V gene: TRBV15; D gene: TRBD1; CDR3 DNA: TGTGCCACCAGCAGAGACTCACCTGGACAGGGTGCCAATGAAAAACTGTTTTTT; CDR3 protein: CATSRDSPGQGANEKLFF
clone size: -; J gene: TRBJ2-6; V gene: TRBV5-1; D gene: -; CDR3 DNA: TGCGCCAGCAGCTTCCAAAGCTCTGGGGCCAACGTCCTGACTTTC; CDR3 protein: CASSFQSSGANVLTF
clone size: -; J gene: TRBJ2-7; V gene: TRBV10-3; D gene: -; CDR3 DNA: TGTGCCATCAGTGGGGCCCCGACCACAAGCTCCTACGAGCAGTACTTC; CDR3 protein: CAISGAPTTSSYEQYF
clone size: -; J gene: TRBJ2-2; V gene: TRBV2; D gene: TRBD2; CDR3 DNA: TGTGCCAGCAGTTCTTTAGCGGGGGGCAACACCGGGGAGCTGTTTTTT; CDR3 protein: CASSSLAGGNTGELFF